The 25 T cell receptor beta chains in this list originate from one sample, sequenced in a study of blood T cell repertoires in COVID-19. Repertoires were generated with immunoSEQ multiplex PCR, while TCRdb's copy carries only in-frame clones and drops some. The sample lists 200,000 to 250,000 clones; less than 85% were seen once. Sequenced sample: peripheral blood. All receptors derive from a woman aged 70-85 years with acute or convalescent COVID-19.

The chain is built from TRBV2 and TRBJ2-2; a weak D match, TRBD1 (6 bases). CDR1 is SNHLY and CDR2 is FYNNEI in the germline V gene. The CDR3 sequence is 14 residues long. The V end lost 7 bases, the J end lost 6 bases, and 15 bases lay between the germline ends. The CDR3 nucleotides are TGTGCCAGCACCCGGGACATAAGAGCCGGGGAGCTGTTTTTT. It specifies CASTRDIRAGELFF.

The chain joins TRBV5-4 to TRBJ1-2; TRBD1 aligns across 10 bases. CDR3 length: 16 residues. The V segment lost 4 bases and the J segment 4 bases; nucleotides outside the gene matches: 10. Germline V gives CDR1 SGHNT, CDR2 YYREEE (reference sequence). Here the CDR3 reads CASSPRDRGGAYGYTF. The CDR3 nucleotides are TGTGCCAGCAGCCCCCGGGACAGGGGTGGGGCCTATGGCTACACCTTC.

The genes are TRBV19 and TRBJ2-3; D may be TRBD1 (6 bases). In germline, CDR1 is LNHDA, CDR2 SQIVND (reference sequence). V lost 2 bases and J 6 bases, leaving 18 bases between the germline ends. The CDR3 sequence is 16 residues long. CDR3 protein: CASSITGSFTGDTQYF. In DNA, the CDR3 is TGTGCCAGTAGTATAACAGGGTCCTTTACCGGGGATACGCAGTATTTT.

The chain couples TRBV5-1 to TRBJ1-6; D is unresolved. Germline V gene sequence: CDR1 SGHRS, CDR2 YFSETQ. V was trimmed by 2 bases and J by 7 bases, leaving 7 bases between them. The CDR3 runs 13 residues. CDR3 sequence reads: CASSLSRNSPLHF. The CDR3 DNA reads TGCGCCAGCAGCTTATCGAGAAATTCACCCCTCCACTTT.

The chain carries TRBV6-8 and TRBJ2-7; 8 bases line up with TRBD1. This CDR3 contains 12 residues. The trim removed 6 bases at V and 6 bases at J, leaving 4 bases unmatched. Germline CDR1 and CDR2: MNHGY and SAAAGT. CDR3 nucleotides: TGTGCCAGCAGCCGAACAGGGGGCGAGCAGTACTTC. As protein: CASSRTGGEQYF.

The CDR3 region is CASSIGTGTPYSSYNEQFF. The CDR3 DNA reads as TGTGCCAGTAGTATTGGTACTGGGACACCTTACTCCTCCTACAATGAGCAGTTCTTC. This rearrangement joins TRBV19 to TRBJ2-1; TRBD1 might be the D (6 bases). Germline V gives CDR1 LNHDA, CDR2 SQIVND (reference sequence). V was pared by 3 bases and J by 0 bases, with 21 bases between. The CDR3 is made up of 19 amino acids.

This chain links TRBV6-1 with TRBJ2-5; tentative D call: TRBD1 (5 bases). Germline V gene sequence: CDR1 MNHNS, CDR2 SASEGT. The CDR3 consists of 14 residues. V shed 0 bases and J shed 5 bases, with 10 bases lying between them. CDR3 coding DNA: TGTGCCAGCAGTGAAGCGGCAGGGCTGGAGACCCAGTACTTC. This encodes CASSEAAGLETQYF.

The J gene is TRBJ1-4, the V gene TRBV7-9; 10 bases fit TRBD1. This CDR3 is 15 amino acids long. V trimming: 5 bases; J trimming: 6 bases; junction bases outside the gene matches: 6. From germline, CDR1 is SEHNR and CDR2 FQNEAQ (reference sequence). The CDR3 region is CASSQLTGGDEKLFF. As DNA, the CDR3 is TGTGCCAGCAGCCAATTGACAGGGGGCGATGAAAAACTGTTTTTT.

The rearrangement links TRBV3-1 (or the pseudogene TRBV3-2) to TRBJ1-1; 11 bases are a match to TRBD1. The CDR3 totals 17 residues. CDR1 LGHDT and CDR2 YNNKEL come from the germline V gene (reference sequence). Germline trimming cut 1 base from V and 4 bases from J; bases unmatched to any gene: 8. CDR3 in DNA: TGTGCCAGCAGCCAAGTTTTTCCGGGACAGGGGGGCACTGAAGCTTTCTTT. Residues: CASSQVFPGQGGTEAFF.

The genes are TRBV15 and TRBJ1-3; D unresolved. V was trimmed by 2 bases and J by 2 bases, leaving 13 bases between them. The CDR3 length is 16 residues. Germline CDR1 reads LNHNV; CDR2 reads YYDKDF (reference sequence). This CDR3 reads CATSRTLEKAGNTIYF. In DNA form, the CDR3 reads TGTGCCACCAGCAGAACGTTGGAGAAAGCTGGAAACACCATATATTTT.

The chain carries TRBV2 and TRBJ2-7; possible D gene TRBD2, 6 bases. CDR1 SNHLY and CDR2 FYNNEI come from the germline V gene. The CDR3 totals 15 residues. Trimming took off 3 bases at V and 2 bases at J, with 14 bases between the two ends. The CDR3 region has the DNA TGTGCCAGCAGTGAGATATTTAGCGGCGCCTACGAGCAGTACTTC. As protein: CASSEIFSGAYEQYF.

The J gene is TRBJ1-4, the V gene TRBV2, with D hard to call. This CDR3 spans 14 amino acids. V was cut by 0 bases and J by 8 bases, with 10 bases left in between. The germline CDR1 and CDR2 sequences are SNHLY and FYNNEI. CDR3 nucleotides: TGTGCCAGCAGTGAAGCGCTTCTCCGGGAAAAACTGTTTTTT. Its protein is CASSEALLREKLFF.

CDR3 DNA: TGTGCCAGCAGTTCCAGACTAGCGGGAGGCCACACAGATACGCAGTATTTT. Protein product: CASSSRLAGGHTDTQYF. J is TRBJ2-3 and V is TRBV7-9, with 13 positions matching TRBD2. The length of the CDR3 is 17 residues. The ends lost 6 bases at V and 2 bases at J; junction bases unmatched: 8. Germline V lookup: CDR1 SEHNR, CDR2 FQNEAQ (reference sequence).

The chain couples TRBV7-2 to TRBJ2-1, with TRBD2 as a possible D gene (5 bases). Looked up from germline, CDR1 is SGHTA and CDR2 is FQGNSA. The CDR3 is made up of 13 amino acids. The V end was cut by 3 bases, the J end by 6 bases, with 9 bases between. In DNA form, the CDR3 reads TGTGCCAGCAGCTTTGGACTCCTCAATGAGCAGTTCTTC. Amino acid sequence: CASSFGLLNEQFF.

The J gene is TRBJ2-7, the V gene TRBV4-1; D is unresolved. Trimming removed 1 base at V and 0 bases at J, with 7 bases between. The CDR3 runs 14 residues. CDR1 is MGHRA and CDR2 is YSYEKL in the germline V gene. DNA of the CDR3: TGCGCCAGCAGCCAAGGGCCAGGCTCCTACGAGCAGTACTTC. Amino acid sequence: CASSQGPGSYEQYF.

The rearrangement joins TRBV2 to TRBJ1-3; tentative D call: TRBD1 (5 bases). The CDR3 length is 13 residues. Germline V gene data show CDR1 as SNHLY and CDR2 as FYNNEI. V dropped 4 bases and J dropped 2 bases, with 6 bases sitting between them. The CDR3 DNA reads TGTGCCAGCAGTGTAGGGGCTGGAAACACCATATATTTT. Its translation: CASSVGAGNTIYF.

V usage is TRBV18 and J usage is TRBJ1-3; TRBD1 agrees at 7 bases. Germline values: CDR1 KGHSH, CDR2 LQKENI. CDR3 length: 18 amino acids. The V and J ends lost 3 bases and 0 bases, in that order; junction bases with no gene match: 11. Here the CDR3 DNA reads TGTGCCAGCTCACCCCTGCGAGGACAGGCGAGCTCTGGAAACACCATATATTTT. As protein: CASSPLRGQASSGNTIYF.

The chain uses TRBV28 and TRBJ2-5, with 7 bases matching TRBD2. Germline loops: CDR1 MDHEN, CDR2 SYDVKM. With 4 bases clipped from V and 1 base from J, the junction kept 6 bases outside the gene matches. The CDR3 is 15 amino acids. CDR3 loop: CASSSAGNTQETQYF. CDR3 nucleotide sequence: TGTGCCAGCAGTTCAGCGGGGAATACCCAAGAGACCCAGTACTTC.

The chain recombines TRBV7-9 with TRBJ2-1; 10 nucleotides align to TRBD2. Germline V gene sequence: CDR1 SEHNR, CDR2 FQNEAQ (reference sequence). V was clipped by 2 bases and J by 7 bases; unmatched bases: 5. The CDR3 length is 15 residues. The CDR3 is CASSLRSGRANEQFF. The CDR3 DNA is TGTGCCAGCAGCTTACGGAGCGGGAGGGCTAATGAGCAGTTCTTC.

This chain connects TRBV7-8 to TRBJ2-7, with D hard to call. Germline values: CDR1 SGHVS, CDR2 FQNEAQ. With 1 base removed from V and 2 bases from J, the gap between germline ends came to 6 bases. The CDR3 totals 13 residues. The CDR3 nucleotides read TGTGCCAGCAGCTTAGGCCTAGCCTACGAGCAGTACTTC. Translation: CASSLGLAYEQYF.

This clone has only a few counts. The CDR3 loop is CASSQGQGVLNTEAFF. The DNA for the CDR3 is TGTGCCAGCTCTCAGGGGCAGGGGGTCTTGAACACTGAAGCTTTCTTT. This chain connects TRBV18 to TRBJ1-1, with TRBD1 matching over 7 bases. The CDR3 extends over 16 amino acids. V lost 6 bases, J lost 0 bases, and 10 bases stayed unmatched. CDR1 KGHSH and CDR2 LQKENI come from the germline V gene.

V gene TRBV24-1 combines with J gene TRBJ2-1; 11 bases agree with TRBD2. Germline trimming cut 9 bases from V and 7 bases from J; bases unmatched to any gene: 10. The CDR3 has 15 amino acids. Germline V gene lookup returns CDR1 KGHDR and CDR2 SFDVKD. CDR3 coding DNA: TGTGCCACCGGCATAGCGGGAGGGCCGATGAATGAGCAGTTCTTC. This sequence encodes CATGIAGGPMNEQFF.

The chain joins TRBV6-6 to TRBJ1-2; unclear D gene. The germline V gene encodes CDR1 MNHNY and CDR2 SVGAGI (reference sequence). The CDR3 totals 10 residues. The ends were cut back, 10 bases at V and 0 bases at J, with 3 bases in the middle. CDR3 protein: CATSNYGYTF. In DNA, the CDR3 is TGTGCCACCTCTAACTATGGCTACACCTTC.

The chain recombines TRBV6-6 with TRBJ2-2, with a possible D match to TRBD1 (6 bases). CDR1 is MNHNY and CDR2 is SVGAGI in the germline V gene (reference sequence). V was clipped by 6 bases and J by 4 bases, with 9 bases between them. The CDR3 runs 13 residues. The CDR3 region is CASSLQGTGELFF. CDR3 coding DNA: TGTGCCAGCAGCTTACAGGGCACCGGGGAGCTGTTTTTT.

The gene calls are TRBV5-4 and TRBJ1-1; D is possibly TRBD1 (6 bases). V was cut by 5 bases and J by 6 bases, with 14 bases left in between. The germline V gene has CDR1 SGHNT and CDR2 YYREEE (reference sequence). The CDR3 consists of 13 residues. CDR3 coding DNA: TGTGCCAGCAGAGAGCCAGGGGCCCCTGAAGCTTTCTTT. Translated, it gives CASREPGAPEAFF.